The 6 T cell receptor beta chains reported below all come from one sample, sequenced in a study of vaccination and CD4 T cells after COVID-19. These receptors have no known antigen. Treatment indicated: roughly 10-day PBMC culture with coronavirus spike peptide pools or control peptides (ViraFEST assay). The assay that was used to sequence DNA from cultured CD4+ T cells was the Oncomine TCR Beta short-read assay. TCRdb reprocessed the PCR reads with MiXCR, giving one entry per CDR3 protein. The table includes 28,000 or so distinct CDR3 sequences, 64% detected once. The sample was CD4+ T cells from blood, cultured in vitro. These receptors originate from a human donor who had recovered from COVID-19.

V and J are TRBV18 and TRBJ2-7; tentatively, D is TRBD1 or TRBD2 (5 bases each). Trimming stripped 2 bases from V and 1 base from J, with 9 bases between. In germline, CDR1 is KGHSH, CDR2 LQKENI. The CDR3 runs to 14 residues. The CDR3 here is CASSPWGPSYEQYF. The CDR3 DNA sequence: TGTGCCAGCTCACCATGGGGACCATCCTACGAGCAGTACTTC.

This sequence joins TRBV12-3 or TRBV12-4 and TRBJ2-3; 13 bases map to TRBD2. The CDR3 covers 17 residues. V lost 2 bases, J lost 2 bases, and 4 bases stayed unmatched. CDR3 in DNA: TGTGCCAGCAGTTTACCGGGACTAGCGGGATTCACAGATACGCAGTATTTT. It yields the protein CASSLPGLAGFTDTQYF.

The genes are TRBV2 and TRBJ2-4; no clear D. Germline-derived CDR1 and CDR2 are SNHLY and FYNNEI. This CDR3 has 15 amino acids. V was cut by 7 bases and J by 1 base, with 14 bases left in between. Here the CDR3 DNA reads TGTGCCAGCACGGCGATTTACGCCGCCAAAAACATTCAGTACTTC. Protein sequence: CASTAIYAAKNIQYF.

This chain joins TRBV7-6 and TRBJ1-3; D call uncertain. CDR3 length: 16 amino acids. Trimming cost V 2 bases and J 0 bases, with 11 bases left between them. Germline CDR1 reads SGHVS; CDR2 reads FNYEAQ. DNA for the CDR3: TGTGCCAGCAGCTTAATCCCGGAACCCTCTGGAAACACCATATATTTT. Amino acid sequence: CASSLIPEPSGNTIYF. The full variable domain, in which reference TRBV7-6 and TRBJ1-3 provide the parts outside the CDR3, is GAGVSQSPRYKVTKRGQDVALRCDPISGHVSLYWYRQALGQGPEFLTYFNYEAQQDKSGLPNDRFSAERPEGSISTLTIQRTEQRDSAMYRCASSLIPEPSGNTIYFGEGSWLTVV.

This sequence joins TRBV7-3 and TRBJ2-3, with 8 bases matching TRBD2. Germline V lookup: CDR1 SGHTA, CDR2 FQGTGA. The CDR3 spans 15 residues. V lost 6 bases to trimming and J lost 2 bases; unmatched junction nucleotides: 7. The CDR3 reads CASRNSGTFTDTQYF. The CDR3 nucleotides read TGTGCCAGCAGGAATAGCGGGACCTTCACAGATACGCAGTATTTT.

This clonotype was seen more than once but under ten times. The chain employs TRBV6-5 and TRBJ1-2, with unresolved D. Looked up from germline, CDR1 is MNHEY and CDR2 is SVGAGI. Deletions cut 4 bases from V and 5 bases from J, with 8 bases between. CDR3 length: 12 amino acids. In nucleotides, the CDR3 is TGTGCCAGCAGTTTTCAGGATTATGGCTACACCTTC. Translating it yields CASSFQDYGYTF.